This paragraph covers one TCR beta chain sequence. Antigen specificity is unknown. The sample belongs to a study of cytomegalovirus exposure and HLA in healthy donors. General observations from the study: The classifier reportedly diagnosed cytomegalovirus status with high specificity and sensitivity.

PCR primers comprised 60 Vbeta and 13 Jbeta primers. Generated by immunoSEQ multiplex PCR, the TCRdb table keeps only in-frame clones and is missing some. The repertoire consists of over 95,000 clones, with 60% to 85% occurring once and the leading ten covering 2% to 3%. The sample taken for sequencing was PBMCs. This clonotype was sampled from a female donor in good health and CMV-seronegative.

CDR3 in amino acids: CASSRTGQGTYNEQFF. DNA for the CDR3: TGTGCCAGCAGCCGTACGGGACAGGGGACTTACAATGAGCAGTTCTTC. V is TRBV13 and J is TRBJ2-1, with TRBD1 matching 10 bases. After removal of 5 bases from V and 4 bases from J, the junction contained 8 bases not matched to a gene. The CDR3 has 16 residues. Germline V CDR1 and CDR2: PRHDT, FYEKMQ (reference sequence).